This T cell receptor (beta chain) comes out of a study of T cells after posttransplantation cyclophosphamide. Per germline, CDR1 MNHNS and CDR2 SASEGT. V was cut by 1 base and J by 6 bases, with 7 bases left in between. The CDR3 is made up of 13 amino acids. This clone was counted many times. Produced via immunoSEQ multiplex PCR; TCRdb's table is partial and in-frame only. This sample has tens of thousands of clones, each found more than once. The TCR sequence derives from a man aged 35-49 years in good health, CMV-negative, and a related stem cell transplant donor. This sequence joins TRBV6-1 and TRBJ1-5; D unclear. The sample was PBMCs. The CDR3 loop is CASSEVLGQPQHF. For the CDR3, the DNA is TGTGCCAGCAGTGAAGTTCTCGGTCAGCCCCAGCATTTT.